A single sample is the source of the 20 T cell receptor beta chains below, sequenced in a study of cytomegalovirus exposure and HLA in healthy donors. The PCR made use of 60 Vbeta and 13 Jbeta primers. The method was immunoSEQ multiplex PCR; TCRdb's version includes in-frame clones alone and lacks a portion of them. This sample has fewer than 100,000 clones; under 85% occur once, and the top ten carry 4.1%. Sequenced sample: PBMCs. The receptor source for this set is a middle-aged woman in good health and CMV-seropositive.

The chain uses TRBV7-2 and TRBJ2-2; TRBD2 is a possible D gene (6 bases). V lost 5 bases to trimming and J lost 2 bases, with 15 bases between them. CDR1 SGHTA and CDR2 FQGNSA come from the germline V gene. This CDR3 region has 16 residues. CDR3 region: CASSRFVAANTGELFF. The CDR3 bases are TGTGCCAGCAGCCGTTTCGTAGCGGCCAACACCGGGGAGCTGTTTTTT.

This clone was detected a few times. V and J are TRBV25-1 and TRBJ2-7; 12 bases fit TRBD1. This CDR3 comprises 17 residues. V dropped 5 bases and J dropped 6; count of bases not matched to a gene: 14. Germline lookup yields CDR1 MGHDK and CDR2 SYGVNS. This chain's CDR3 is CASSTLGGTGGRAEQYF. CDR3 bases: TGTGCCAGCAGTACACTAGGCGGGACAGGGGGCAGGGCCGAGCAGTACTTC.

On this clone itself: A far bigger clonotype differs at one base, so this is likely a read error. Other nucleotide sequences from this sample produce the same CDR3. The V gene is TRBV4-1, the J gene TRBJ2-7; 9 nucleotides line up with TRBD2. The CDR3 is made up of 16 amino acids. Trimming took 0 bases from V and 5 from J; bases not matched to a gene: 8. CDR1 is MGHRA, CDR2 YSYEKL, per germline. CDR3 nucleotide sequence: TGCGCCAGCAGCCAAGAGGAGGGTAGCGGGAGCCACGAGCAGTACTTC. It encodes CASSQEEGSGSHEQYF.

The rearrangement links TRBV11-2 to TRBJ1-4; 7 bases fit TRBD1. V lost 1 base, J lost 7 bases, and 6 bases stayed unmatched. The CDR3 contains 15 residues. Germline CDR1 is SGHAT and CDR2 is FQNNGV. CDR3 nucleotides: TGTGCCAGCAGCTTAGGCGACAGGGATGTTGAAAAACTGTTTTTT. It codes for CASSLGDRDVEKLFF.

CDR3 in DNA: TGTGCCAGCAGCAAAGAGAAGCGGGCAAATGAGCAGTTCTTC. Its protein product is CASSKEKRANEQFF. The genes are TRBV21-1 and TRBJ2-1; TRBD2 is the table's D call and was not checked against the DNA. TRBV21-1 is annotated as a pseudogene. This CDR3 contains 14 residues.

The CDR3 nucleotides are TGTGCCAGCAGTTACCGGGAGACTGAAGCTTTCTTT. Protein sequence: CASSYRETEAFF. The chain combines TRBV6-6 with TRBJ1-1; D not certain. Looked up from germline, CDR1 is MNHNY and CDR2 is SVGAGI (reference sequence). V lost 2 bases and J 5 bases, leaving 6 bases between the germline ends. The CDR3 length is 12 residues.

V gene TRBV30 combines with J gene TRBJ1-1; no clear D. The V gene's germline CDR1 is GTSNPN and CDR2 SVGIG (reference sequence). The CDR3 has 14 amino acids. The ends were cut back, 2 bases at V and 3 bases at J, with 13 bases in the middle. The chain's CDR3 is CAWSNGRVDTEAFF. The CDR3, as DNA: TGTGCCTGGAGTAATGGGAGGGTGGACACTGAAGCTTTCTTT. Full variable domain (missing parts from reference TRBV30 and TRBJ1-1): SQTIHQWPATLVQPVGSPLSLECTVEGTSNPNLYWYRQAAGRGLQLLFYSVGIGQISSEVPQNLSASRPQDRQFILSSKKLLLSDSGFYLCAWSNGRVDTEAFFGQGTRLTVV.

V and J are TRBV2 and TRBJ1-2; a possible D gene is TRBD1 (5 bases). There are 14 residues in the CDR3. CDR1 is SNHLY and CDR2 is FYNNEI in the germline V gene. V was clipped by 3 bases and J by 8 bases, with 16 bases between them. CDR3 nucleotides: TGTGCCAGCAGTGACCGGGGGGAAATACGAGGCTACACCTTC. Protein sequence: CASSDRGEIRGYTF.

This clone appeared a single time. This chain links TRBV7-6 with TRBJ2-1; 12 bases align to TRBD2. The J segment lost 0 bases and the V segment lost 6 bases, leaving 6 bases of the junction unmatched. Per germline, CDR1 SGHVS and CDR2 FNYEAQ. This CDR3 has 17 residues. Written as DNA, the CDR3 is TGTGCCAGCAGTTCCGGACTAGCGGGGAGCTCCTACAATGAGCAGTTCTTC. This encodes CASSSGLAGSSYNEQFF.

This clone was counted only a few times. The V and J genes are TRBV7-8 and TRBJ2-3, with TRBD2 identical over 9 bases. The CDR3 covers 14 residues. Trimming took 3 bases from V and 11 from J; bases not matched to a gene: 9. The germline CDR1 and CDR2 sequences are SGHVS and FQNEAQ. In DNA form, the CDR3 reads TGTGCCAGCAGCTTTGGGGCGGGAGGGCCGGGGCAGTATTTT. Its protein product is CASSFGAGGPGQYF.

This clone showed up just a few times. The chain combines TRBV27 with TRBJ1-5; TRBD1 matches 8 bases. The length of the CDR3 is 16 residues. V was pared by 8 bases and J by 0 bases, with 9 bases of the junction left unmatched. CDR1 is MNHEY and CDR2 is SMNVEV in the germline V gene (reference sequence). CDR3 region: CASGWTGPYSNQPQHF. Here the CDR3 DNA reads TGTGCCAGCGGTTGGACAGGGCCTTATAGCAATCAGCCCCAGCATTTT.

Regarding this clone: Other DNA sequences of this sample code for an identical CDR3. The CDR3 DNA reads as TGTGCCAGCAGTCAGGGACAGGCCTACAATGAGCAGTTCTTC. It specifies CASSQGQAYNEQFF. The chain combines TRBV28 with TRBJ2-1; TRBD1 matches at 8 bases. Germline V gene data show CDR1 as MDHEN and CDR2 as SYDVKM. This CDR3 region has 14 residues. Trimming at V came to 5 bases and at J to 2 bases, leaving 2 bases not matched to a gene.

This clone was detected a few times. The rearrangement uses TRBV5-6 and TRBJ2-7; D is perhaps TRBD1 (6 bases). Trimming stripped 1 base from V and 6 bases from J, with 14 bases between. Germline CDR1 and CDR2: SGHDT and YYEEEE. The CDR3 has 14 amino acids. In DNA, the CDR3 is TGTGCCAGCAGCTTGCTCCAGGGGCCAGGCGAGCAGTACTTC. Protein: CASSLLQGPGEQYF. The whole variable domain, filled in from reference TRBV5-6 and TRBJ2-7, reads DAGVTQSPTHLIKTRGQQVTLRCSPKSGHDTVSWYQQALGQGPQFIFQYYEEEERQRGNFPDRFSGHQFPNYSSELNVNALLLGDSALYLCASSLLQGPGEQYFGPGTRLTVT.

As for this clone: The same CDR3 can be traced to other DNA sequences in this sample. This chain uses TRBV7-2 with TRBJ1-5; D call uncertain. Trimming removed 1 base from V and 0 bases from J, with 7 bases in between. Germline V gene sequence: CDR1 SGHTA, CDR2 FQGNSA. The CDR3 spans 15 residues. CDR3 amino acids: CASSLGPYSNQPQHF. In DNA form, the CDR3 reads TGTGCCAGCAGCTTAGGTCCCTATAGCAATCAGCCCCAGCATTTT. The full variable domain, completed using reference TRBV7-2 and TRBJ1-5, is GAGVSQSPSNKVTEKGKDVELRCDPISGHTALYWYRQSLGQGLEFLIYFQGNSAPDKSGLPSDRFSAERTGGSVSTLTIQRTQQEDSAVYLCASSLGPYSNQPQHFGDGTRLSIL.

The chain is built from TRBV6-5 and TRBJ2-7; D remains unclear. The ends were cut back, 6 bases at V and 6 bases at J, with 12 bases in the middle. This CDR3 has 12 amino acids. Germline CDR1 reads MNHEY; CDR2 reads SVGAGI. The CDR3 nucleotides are TGTGCCAGCAGGACCGTAGCCGGCGAGCAGTACTTC. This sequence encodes CASRTVAGEQYF.

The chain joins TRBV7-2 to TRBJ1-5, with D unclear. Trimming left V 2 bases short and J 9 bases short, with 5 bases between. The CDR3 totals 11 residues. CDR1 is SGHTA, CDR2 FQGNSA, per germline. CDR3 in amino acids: CASSLSGPQHF. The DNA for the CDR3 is TGTGCCAGCAGCTTATCGGGGCCCCAGCATTTT.

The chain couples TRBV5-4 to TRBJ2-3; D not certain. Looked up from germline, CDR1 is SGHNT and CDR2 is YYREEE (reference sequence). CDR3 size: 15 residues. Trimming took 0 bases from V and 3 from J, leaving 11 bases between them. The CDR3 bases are TGTGCCAGCAGCTTGGACTTAGCCAATACAGATACGCAGTATTTT. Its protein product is CASSLDLANTDTQYF.

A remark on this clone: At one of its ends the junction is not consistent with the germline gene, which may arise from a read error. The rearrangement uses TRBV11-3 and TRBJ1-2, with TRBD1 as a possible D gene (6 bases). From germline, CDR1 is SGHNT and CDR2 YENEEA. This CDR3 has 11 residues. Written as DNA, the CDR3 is TGTGCCAGCAGCTTCCGACAGGTTGTATCCTTC. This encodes CASSFRQVVSF.

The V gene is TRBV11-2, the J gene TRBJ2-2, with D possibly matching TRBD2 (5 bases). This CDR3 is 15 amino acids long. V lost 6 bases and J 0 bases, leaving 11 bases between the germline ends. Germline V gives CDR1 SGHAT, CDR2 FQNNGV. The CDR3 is CASRLGSPNTGELFF. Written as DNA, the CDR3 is TGTGCCAGCAGGTTGGGGAGCCCGAACACCGGGGAGCTGTTTTTT.

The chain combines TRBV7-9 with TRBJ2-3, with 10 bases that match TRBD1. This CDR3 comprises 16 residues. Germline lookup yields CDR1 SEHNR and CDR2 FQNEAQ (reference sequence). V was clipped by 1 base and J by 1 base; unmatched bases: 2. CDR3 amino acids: CASSLGTGGGTDTQYF. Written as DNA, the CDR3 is TGTGCCAGCAGCTTAGGGACAGGGGGAGGCACAGATACGCAGTATTTT.